The 31 T cell receptor beta chains below come from one sample, sequenced in a study of blood T cell repertoires in COVID-19. Some clones are missing from TCRdb's copy, which holds only in-frame ones; the method was immunoSEQ multiplex PCR. This table holds about 280,000 clones, under 90% found once. Material: peripheral blood. The receptors here all came from a woman in her thirties or forties who had recovered from COVID-19.

The J gene is TRBJ1-1, the V gene TRBV30, with TRBD1 as a possible D gene (6 bases). From germline, CDR1 is GTSNPN and CDR2 SVGIG (reference sequence). This CDR3 contains 12 residues. V lost 8 bases and J 5 bases, leaving 15 bases between the germline ends. The CDR3 spells CAHKTGRTEAFF. CDR3 nucleotides: TGTGCCCATAAGACAGGCCGGACTGAAGCTTTCTTT. Drawing the rest from reference TRBV30 and TRBJ1-1, the complete variable domain is SQTIHQWPATLVQPVGSPLSLECTVEGTSNPNLYWYRQAAGRGLQLLFYSVGIGQISSEVPQNLSASRPQDRQFILSSKKLLLSDSGFYLCAHKTGRTEAFFGQGTRLTVV.

The V call is TRBV6-5, the J call TRBJ2-5, with 12 bases aligning to TRBD1. J gave up 7 bases and V 8 bases, and 5 bases lay outside the gene matches. Germline loops: CDR1 MNHEY, CDR2 SVGAGI. The CDR3 is 13 residues long. CDR3 region: CASGTGGRGTQYF. In DNA, the CDR3 is TGTGCCAGCGGGACAGGGGGCCGGGGGACCCAGTACTTC.

The chain carries TRBV30 and TRBJ1-1; D is uncertain. The V end lost 2 bases, the J end lost 0 bases, and 7 bases lay between the germline ends. Germline V lookup: CDR1 GTSNPN, CDR2 SVGIG (reference sequence). The CDR3 loop spans 13 amino acids. In nucleotides, the CDR3 is TGTGCCTGGAGTTCCCAGATGAACACTGAAGCTTTCTTT. Protein: CAWSSQMNTEAFF.

The gene calls are TRBV12-3 or TRBV12-4 and TRBJ1-2; D is unclear. V lost 8 bases to trimming and J lost 6 bases, with 16 bases between them. The CDR3 contains 13 residues. CDR3 nucleotides: TGTGCCAGCTCGGACTGGGAGAAGGATGGCTACACCTTC. Translated: CASSDWEKDGYTF.

This chain connects TRBV29-1 to TRBJ1-1; TRBD1 might be the D (5 bases). CDR1 and CDR2 from the germline V gene are SQVTM and ANQGSEA. The length of the CDR3 is 12 residues. V was cut by 3 bases and J by 7 bases, with 12 bases left in between. The CDR3 region has the DNA TGCAGCGTTGAGTTGGGGCATGATGAAGCTTTCTTT. The encoded protein is CSVELGHDEAFF.

The V and J genes are TRBV5-1 and TRBJ2-7, with D possibly matching TRBD1 (7 bases). The ends were cut back, 4 bases at V and 4 bases at J, with 18 bases in the middle. The CDR3 is made up of 15 amino acids. Looked up from germline, CDR1 is SGHRS and CDR2 is YFSETQ. This CDR3 reads CASSPRGDADYEQYF. CDR3 sequence (DNA): TGCGCCAGCAGCCCCAGGGGGGACGCCGATTACGAGCAGTACTTC. Full variable domain (outside the CDR3, taken from reference TRBV5-1 and TRBJ2-7): KAGVTQTPRYLIKTRGQQVTLSCSPISGHRSVSWYQQTPGQGLQFLFEYFSETQRNKGNFPGRFSGRQFSNSRSEMNVSTLELGDSALYLCASSPRGDADYEQYFGPGTRLTVT.

The rearrangement joins TRBV11-3 to TRBJ1-4; TRBD1 is a possible D gene (5 bases). The V gene lost 4 bases and the J gene lost 7 bases, with 16 bases spanning the gap. The CDR3 totals 15 residues. The germline V gene has CDR1 SGHNT and CDR2 YENEEA. In DNA form, the CDR3 reads TGTGCCAGCAGCTCAAGGCAGGGCTCAGGTGAAAAACTGTTTTTT. The encoded protein is CASSSRQGSGEKLFF.

The chain recombines TRBV3-1 (or the pseudogene TRBV3-2) with TRBJ1-1, with 9 nucleotides matching TRBD1. CDR3 length equals 14 residues. Germline CDR1 LGHDT, CDR2 YNNKEL (reference sequence). V shed 3 bases and J 7 bases; nucleotides not matched to a gene: 6. CDR3 region: CASSHGQGSSEAFF. Written as DNA, the CDR3 is TGTGCCAGCAGCCACGGACAGGGGTCGAGTGAAGCTTTCTTT.

The chain uses TRBV11-3 and TRBJ2-7, with D tentatively TRBD1 (6 bases). With 0 bases removed from V and 0 bases from J, the gap between germline ends came to 9 bases. Germline values: CDR1 SGHNT, CDR2 YENEEA. The CDR3 sequence is 15 residues long. The chain's CDR3 is CASSLDGDNSYEQYF. In DNA form, the CDR3 reads TGTGCCAGCAGCTTAGATGGGGACAACTCCTACGAGCAGTACTTC.

This chain connects TRBV9 to TRBJ1-5, with D perhaps matching TRBD1 (5 bases). Germline lookup yields CDR1 SGDLS and CDR2 YYNGEE. The V end lost 3 bases, the J end lost 6 bases, and 13 bases lay between the germline ends. CDR3 length: 14 amino acids. The CDR3 spells CASSDRPGGQPQHF. CDR3 bases: TGTGCCAGCAGCGATCGGCCCGGGGGTCAGCCCCAGCATTTT.

This sequence joins TRBV19 and TRBJ2-2; 9 bases match TRBD1. Per the germline V gene, CDR1 is LNHDA and CDR2 is SQIVND (reference sequence). The CDR3 spans 14 residues. J was trimmed by 5 bases and V by 8 bases; bases with no gene match: 6. CDR3 amino acids: CASLGTGLTGELFF. The CDR3 nucleotides are TGTGCCAGTCTCGGGACAGGGCTTACCGGGGAGCTGTTTTTT.

This clone was counted once. The genes are TRBV5-6 and TRBJ1-2; D uncertain. V was shortened by 4 bases and J by 5 bases, with 15 bases between the two germline ends. The germline V gene has CDR1 SGHDT and CDR2 YYEEEE. This CDR3 contains 14 residues. The CDR3 coding sequence is TGTGCCAGCAGCCCCGAGGAGGGAAGGTATGGCTACACCTTC. The encoded protein is CASSPEEGRYGYTF. Together with reference TRBV5-6 and TRBJ1-2, the CDR3 gives the full variable domain: DAGVTQSPTHLIKTRGQQVTLRCSPKSGHDTVSWYQQALGQGPQFIFQYYEEEERQRGNFPDRFSGHQFPNYSSELNVNALLLGDSALYLCASSPEEGRYGYTFGSGTRLTVV.

V usage is TRBV3-1 (or the pseudogene TRBV3-2) and J usage is TRBJ2-7; TRBD1 aligns across 10 bases. The CDR3 has 15 amino acids. The J segment lost 3 bases and the V segment lost 1 base, leaving 3 bases of the junction unmatched. Per the germline V gene, CDR1 is LGHDT and CDR2 is YNNKEL (reference sequence). The CDR3 is CASSQVDRGGYEQYF. The DNA of the CDR3 is TGTGCCAGCAGCCAAGTGGACAGGGGGGGCTACGAGCAGTACTTC.

The chain combines TRBV5-1 with TRBJ2-1; the match to TRBD2 covers 14 bases. V was clipped by 7 bases and J by 6 bases; unmatched bases: 6. The CDR3 length is 15 residues. The germline V gene has CDR1 SGHRS and CDR2 YFSETQ. The CDR3 sequence: CASSVGLAGGNEQFF. In DNA form, the CDR3 reads TGCGCCAGCTCCGTTGGACTAGCGGGAGGCAATGAGCAGTTCTTC.

The V call is TRBV7-8, the J call TRBJ2-1; possibly TRBD1 for D (6 bases). The CDR3 totals 14 residues. The germline V gene encodes CDR1 SGHVS and CDR2 FQNEAQ. The V and J ends lost 5 bases and 1 base respectively, with 9 bases between them. The DNA for the CDR3 is TGTGCCAGCAGCCGGACAGTTTCCTACAATGAGCAGTTCTTC. Translation: CASSRTVSYNEQFF.

The CDR3 bases are TGTGCCACCAGTGATCCGAGTCAGGGTTTCCACAATGAGCAGTTCTTC. Amino acids: CATSDPSQGFHNEQFF. The chain uses TRBV24-1 and TRBJ2-1; a weak D match, TRBD1 (5 bases). The V gene's germline CDR1 is KGHDR and CDR2 SFDVKD. Trimming removed 3 bases from V and 5 bases from J, with 16 bases in between. The length of the CDR3 is 16 residues.

V is TRBV18 and J is TRBJ1-2, with 7 bases matching TRBD1. Trimming at V came to 3 bases and at J to 4 bases, leaving 8 bases not matched to a gene. CDR3 length: 15 amino acids. The V gene's germline CDR1 is KGHSH and CDR2 LQKENI. The CDR3 loop is CASSPGQEGAYGYTF. CDR3 nucleotide sequence: TGTGCCAGCTCACCCGGACAGGAGGGGGCCTATGGCTACACCTTC.

The J gene is TRBJ2-7, the V gene TRBV6-5; 8 bases are shared with TRBD1. Trimming took 6 bases from V and 1 from J; bases not matched to a gene: 2. CDR1 and CDR2 from the germline V gene are MNHEY and SVGAGI. The CDR3 runs 13 residues. As DNA, the CDR3 is TGTGCCAGCAGGGGGGACAGGTCCTACGAGCAGTACTTC. Protein sequence: CASRGDRSYEQYF.

Details on this clone: The junction departs from the called germline gene at one end, perhaps through a read error. The J gene is TRBJ2-7, the V gene TRBV30; 9 bases are shared with TRBD2. The CDR3 is 14 residues long. The V gene's germline CDR1 is GTSNPN and CDR2 SVGIG (reference sequence). The CDR3 sequence: CAWGVLAGSYEQYF. In DNA form, the CDR3 reads TGTGCCTGGGGTGTGCTAGCGGGATCCTACGAGCAGTACTTC.

The chain uses TRBV18 and TRBJ1-3; 8 nucleotides agree with TRBD1. The trim removed 2 bases at V and 2 bases at J, leaving 5 bases unmatched. The CDR3 is 16 residues long. From germline, CDR1 is KGHSH and CDR2 LQKENI. CDR3 region: CASSPLQGAAGNTIYF. CDR3 sequence (DNA): TGTGCCAGCTCACCATTGCAGGGGGCGGCTGGAAACACCATATATTTT.

The chain carries TRBV5-1 and TRBJ2-4, with 7 bases that match TRBD2. This CDR3 contains 18 residues. Trimming cost V 2 bases and J 1 base; bases outside gene matches: 12. Germline CDR1 reads SGHRS; CDR2 reads YFSETQ. Here the CDR3 DNA reads TGCGCCAGCAGCTTAACACCCCAGGGAGGGGTGGCCAAAAACATTCAGTACTTC. It is translated as CASSLTPQGGVAKNIQYF.

This chain joins TRBV5-4 and TRBJ1-6; no definite D call. CDR1 and CDR2 from the germline V gene are SGHNT and YYREEE (reference sequence). This CDR3 spans 14 amino acids. V was pared by 0 bases and J by 9 bases, with 10 bases between. The CDR3 reads CASSLGGYASPLHF. The CDR3 DNA sequence: TGTGCCAGCAGCTTGGGAGGGTACGCTTCACCCCTCCACTTT.

This clone was seen once. V and J are TRBV28 and TRBJ2-7, with 10 bases that match TRBD1. The V gene's germline CDR1 is MDHEN and CDR2 SYDVKM. This CDR3 region has 14 residues. V lost 7 bases, J lost 5 bases, and 8 bases stayed unmatched. The CDR3 loop is CASTDRGYVDEQYF. Written as DNA, the CDR3 is TGTGCCAGCACGGACAGGGGGTACGTGGACGAGCAGTACTTC.

This sequence joins TRBV19 and TRBJ2-7; 8 bases are shared with TRBD2. V dropped 5 bases and J dropped 1; count of bases not matched to a gene: 4. CDR1 is LNHDA, CDR2 SQIVND, per germline (reference sequence). This CDR3 is 14 amino acids long. For the CDR3, the DNA is TGTGCCAGTAGTTTTAGCGGGGATTCCTACGAGCAGTACTTC. Its translation: CASSFSGDSYEQYF.

This chain links TRBV5-4 with TRBJ1-6; D is ambiguous. This CDR3 region has 13 residues. The germline V gene encodes CDR1 SGHNT and CDR2 YYREEE (reference sequence). Trimming left V 4 bases short and J 9 bases short, with 11 bases between. Written as DNA, the CDR3 is TGTGCCAGCAGCACCCAGGAGGGTTCACCCCTCCACTTT. Its protein is CASSTQEGSPLHF.

The chain uses TRBV28 and TRBJ2-1; D may be TRBD2 (6 bases). The CDR3 length is 14 residues. CDR1 is MDHEN, CDR2 SYDVKM, per germline. Trimming shortened V by 6 bases and J by 7 bases, and 16 bases separated the two germline ends. This CDR3 is CASSPAGGSNEQFF. The CDR3 DNA sequence: TGTGCCAGCAGCCCCGCCGGGGGTTCAAATGAGCAGTTCTTC.

The chain carries TRBV30 and TRBJ2-5; 9 bases map to TRBD2. V was pared by 0 bases and J by 3 bases, with 5 bases of the junction left unmatched. Per the germline V gene, CDR1 is GTSNPN and CDR2 is SVGIG (reference sequence). CDR3 size: 15 residues. The CDR3 nucleotides read TGTGCCTGGAGTGTAGGGACTAGCTTAGAAGAGACCCAGTACTTC. This sequence encodes CAWSVGTSLEETQYF.

J is TRBJ1-2 and V is TRBV6-5; 10 bases fit TRBD1. V was clipped by 0 bases and J by 5 bases; unmatched bases: 6. CDR3 length: 16 residues. CDR1 MNHEY and CDR2 SVGAGI come from the germline V gene. The CDR3 region has the DNA TGTGCCAGCAGTTACTCGGGACAGGGGATCGGGTATGGCTACACCTTC. Translation gives CASSYSGQGIGYGYTF.

This chain links TRBV12-3 or TRBV12-4 with TRBJ1-5; TRBD1 might be the D (5 bases). The CDR3 runs 13 residues. V lost 7 bases to trimming and J lost 7 bases, with 14 bases between them. CDR3 protein: CASNLREGQPQHF. CDR3 nucleotides: TGTGCCAGCAACCTCAGGGAGGGACAGCCCCAGCATTTT.

The rearrangement uses TRBV5-4 and TRBJ1-1, with a tentative D call TRBD1 (6 bases). The CDR3 is 14 amino acids. V dropped 5 bases and J dropped 2 bases, with 13 bases sitting between them. CDR1 is SGHNT, CDR2 YYREEE, per germline (reference sequence). CDR3 protein: CASRQQGPNTEAFF. The CDR3, as DNA: TGTGCCAGCAGACAACAGGGACCTAACACTGAAGCTTTCTTT.

This clone was seen just once. This rearrangement joins TRBV4-1 to TRBJ2-7, with TRBD2 as a possible D gene (5 bases). V was trimmed by 3 bases and J by 4 bases, leaving 16 bases between them. From germline, CDR1 is MGHRA and CDR2 YSYEKL. The CDR3 extends over 15 amino acids. The CDR3 sequence: CASSHLLEDAYEQYF. The CDR3, as DNA: TGCGCCAGCAGCCATCTCTTGGAGGACGCATACGAGCAGTACTTC.